This T cell receptor (beta chain) appears in the sequencing data of a study of long-term antiretroviral therapy in people with HIV. Study context: The 2015 immediate-ART recommendation came about a decade after the earliest samples.

Study findings and constraints: Clones showing expansion before ART dominated the repertoire at all time points.

For this clone: Its antigen is unidentified.

The CDR3 is 14 residues long. V was pared by 5 bases and J by 8 bases, with 15 bases between. The germline V gene encodes CDR1 SGHTA and CDR2 FQGTGA. At survey level, the immunoSEQ assay was run in its v3.0 version. TCRdb keeps only in-frame clones here, not all; method: immunoSEQ multiplex PCR. This sample has about 39,000 clones, with 86% found just once. The TCR was taken from a woman aged 45-60 years with HIV. The chain carries TRBV7-3 and TRBJ1-4; perhaps TRBD1 as D (5 bases). Specimen: unsorted PBMCs, collected 1.2 years after starting antiretroviral therapy. CDR3 nucleotide sequence: TGTGCCAGCAGCCGGGAAACGGAGGGGGAAAAACTGTTTTTT. Amino acid sequence: CASSRETEGEKLFF.